This T cell receptor (beta chain) was obtained from a study of cytomegalovirus exposure and HLA in healthy donors. Across the study: Of roughly 400 genotyped donors, 81% grouped in the Caucasian-associated ancestry cluster.

Comments on this clone: Its antigen is undetermined.

Whole-study results and caveats: Accurate HLA-A and HLA-B prediction from TCR beta sequences was reported for most subjects. It was in a later analysis that TCR association rates were seen to vary by HLA locus, highest for DRB1 and lowest for HLA-C. What was likely a sequencing artifact was a cluster of highly shared sequence variants.

The germline V gene has CDR1 PRHDT and CDR2 FYEKMQ (reference sequence). With 5 bases clipped from V and 6 bases from J, the junction kept 9 bases outside the gene matches. The CDR3 length is 15 residues. Both 60 Vbeta primers and 13 Jbeta primers went into the PCR. This table comes from immunoSEQ multiplex PCR, and its TCRdb copy is limited to in-frame clones, with some not included. The data contain tens of thousands of clones, approximately 60% of them singletons. This receptor was taken from a male donor in good health and CMV-seropositive. V and J are TRBV13 and TRBJ2-3, with 9 bases that match TRBD2. Input material: PBMCs. CDR3 coding DNA: TGTGCCAGCAGCGCTGGACTAGCGTCGGGGGATACGCAGTATTTT. Its protein is CASSAGLASGDTQYF.